This T cell receptor beta chain was profiled in a study of blood T cell repertoires in COVID-19. V was pared by 1 base and J by 3 bases, with 28 bases between. This CDR3 region has 21 residues. CDR1 is MGHRA and CDR2 is YSYEKL in the germline V gene. This clone appeared a few times. TCRdb's copy holds only in-frame clones and misses some; the assay was immunoSEQ multiplex PCR. The sample includes about 81,000 clones, 86% of them seen just once. The sequence came from a human donor in a cohort sampled during active COVID-19. Sequencing was performed on peripheral blood. The V gene is TRBV4-1, the J gene TRBJ2-1, with a possible D match to TRBD2 (8 bases). The CDR3 reads CASSQATRDSVGLAGYNEQFF. DNA for the CDR3: TGCGCCAGCAGCCAAGCGACCCGGGACAGCGTGGGTCTAGCGGGCTACAATGAGCAGTTCTTC.